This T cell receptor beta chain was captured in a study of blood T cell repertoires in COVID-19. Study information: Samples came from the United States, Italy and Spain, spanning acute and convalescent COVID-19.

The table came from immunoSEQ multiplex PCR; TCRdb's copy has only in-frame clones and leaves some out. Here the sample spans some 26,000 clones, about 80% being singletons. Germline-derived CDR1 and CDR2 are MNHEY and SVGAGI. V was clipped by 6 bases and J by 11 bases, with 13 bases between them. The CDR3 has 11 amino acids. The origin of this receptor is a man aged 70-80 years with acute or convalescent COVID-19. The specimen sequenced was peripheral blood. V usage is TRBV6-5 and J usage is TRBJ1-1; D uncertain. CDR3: CASRTARAAFF. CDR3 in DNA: TGTGCCAGCAGGACGGCGCGAGCGGCTTTCTTT.